This is a list of T cell receptor beta chains from one sample in a study of blood T cell repertoires in COVID-19. The data were produced by immunoSEQ multiplex PCR, yet TCRdb's version contains in-frame clones alone and is incomplete. The data hold about 89,000 clones, with approximately 89% observed a single time. Source material: peripheral blood. The receptors derive from a man aged 60-69 years with acute or convalescent COVID-19. Both conserved end residues are part of each CDR3. Each record gives: clone size, D gene, J gene, V gene, CDR3 DNA, CDR3 protein. D genes are given only for firm matches. Rows give clone size only sometimes, using once, few, many, or a class for an expanded clone.

clone size: -
D gene: -
J gene: TRBJ2-5
V gene: TRBV2
CDR3 DNA: TGTGCCAGCAGTGACAGGGATTTCCAAGAGACCCAGTACTTC
CDR3 protein: CASSDRDFQETQYF

clone size: -
D gene: TRBD2
J gene: TRBJ2-3
V gene: TRBV10-1
CDR3 DNA: TGCGCCAGCAGTGAGTCTCAGCGGGGGGCCGATACGCAGTATTTT
CDR3 protein: CASSESQRGADTQYF

clone size: once
D gene: TRBD2
J gene: TRBJ2-1
V gene: TRBV18
CDR3 DNA: TGTGCCAGCTCCCAGGGGCAGGGTAACAGCGGGAGGATATACAATGAGCAGTTCTTC
CDR3 protein: CASSQGQGNSGRIYNEQFF

clone size: -
D gene: -
J gene: TRBJ1-1
V gene: TRBV2
CDR3 DNA: TGTGCCAGCCGCGACAGGATGAACACTGAAGCTTTCTTT
CDR3 protein: CASRDRMNTEAFF

clone size: -
D gene: -
J gene: TRBJ1-1
V gene: TRBV3-1/TRBV3-2
CDR3 DNA: TGTGCCAGCAGCCAAGAACGGGGTTTGAACACTGAAGCTTTCTTT
CDR3 protein: CASSQERGLNTEAFF

clone size: -
D gene: TRBD1
J gene: TRBJ1-4
V gene: TRBV6-1
CDR3 DNA: TGTGCCAGCAGTGAAGGGGACAGTCGCGAAAAACTGTTTTTT
CDR3 protein: CASSEGDSREKLFF

clone size: -
D gene: -
J gene: TRBJ2-7
V gene: TRBV6-2/TRBV6-3
CDR3 DNA: TGTGCCAGCAGTTTCGCGCCCCCCTACGAGCAGTACTTC
CDR3 protein: CASSFAPPYEQYF

clone size: -
D gene: TRBD1
J gene: TRBJ1-2
V gene: TRBV6-5
CDR3 DNA: TGTGCCAGCTTGACAGGGTCAGGTGGCTACACCTTC
CDR3 protein: CASLTGSGGYTF

clone size: -
D gene: -
J gene: TRBJ2-1
V gene: TRBV9
CDR3 DNA: TGTGCCAGCAGCGTAGGCGGTAGCCCCACAAATGAGCAGTTCTTC
CDR3 protein: CASSVGGSPTNEQFF

clone size: -
D gene: -
J gene: TRBJ2-6
V gene: TRBV5-1
CDR3 DNA: TGCGCCAGCAGCTTGACTGCTGGGGCCAACGTCCTGACTTTC
CDR3 protein: CASSLTAGANVLTF

clone size: -
D gene: TRBD2
J gene: TRBJ2-5
V gene: TRBV5-1
CDR3 DNA: TGCGCCAGCAGTCATCTAGCGGGGGAGGGTCAAGAGACCCAGTACTTC
CDR3 protein: CASSHLAGEGQETQYF

clone size: -
D gene: -
J gene: TRBJ2-7
V gene: TRBV14
CDR3 DNA: TGTGCCAGCAGCCAAGAATGGCTCTTACCCTACGAGCAGTACTTC
CDR3 protein: CASSQEWLLPYEQYF

clone size: -
D gene: -
J gene: TRBJ2-2
V gene: TRBV7-6
CDR3 DNA: TGTGCCAGCAGCCTAGGTCCTTCGAACACCGGGGAGCTGTTTTTT
CDR3 protein: CASSLGPSNTGELFF

clone size: once
D gene: -
J gene: TRBJ1-2
V gene: TRBV19
CDR3 DNA: TGTGCCAGTACCCCCTCGGGCGACAGTGTCTATGGCTACACCTTC
CDR3 protein: CASTPSGDSVYGYTF

clone size: -
D gene: -
J gene: TRBJ1-2
V gene: TRBV5-6
CDR3 DNA: TGTGCCAGCAGCTTGGAGATCTCGCAGGGCTATACCTTC
CDR3 protein: CASSLEISQGYTF

clone size: -
D gene: TRBD1
J gene: TRBJ1-5
V gene: TRBV27
CDR3 DNA: TGTGCCAGCAGTTTAAGAACAGGGGATCAGCCCCAGCATTTT
CDR3 protein: CASSLRTGDQPQHF

clone size: -
D gene: TRBD1
J gene: TRBJ2-2
V gene: TRBV30
CDR3 DNA: TGTGCCTGGGGGTCAGGGGGATGGACCGGGGAGCTGTTTTTT
CDR3 protein: CAWGSGGWTGELFF

clone size: -
D gene: TRBD2
J gene: TRBJ2-3
V gene: TRBV19
CDR3 DNA: TGTGCCAGTAGTACCCTATCTAGCGGGAGTTGGAATACGCAGTATTTT
CDR3 protein: CASSTLSSGSWNTQYF

clone size: -
D gene: -
J gene: TRBJ2-6
V gene: TRBV3-1/TRBV3-2
CDR3 DNA: TGTGCCAGCGTTCAGAGGCCAACCTCTGGGGCCAACGTCCTGACTTTC
CDR3 protein: CASVQRPTSGANVLTF

clone size: -
D gene: -
J gene: TRBJ1-1
V gene: TRBV9
CDR3 DNA: TGTGCCAGCGGAACCGGGAGGACTGAAGCTTTCTTT
CDR3 protein: CASGTGRTEAFF

clone size: -
D gene: TRBD1
J gene: TRBJ2-6
V gene: TRBV6-5
CDR3 DNA: TGTGCCAGCAACGACAGGGGGTTTGGGGCCAACGTCCTGACTTTC
CDR3 protein: CASNDRGFGANVLTF

clone size: few
D gene: -
J gene: TRBJ2-2
V gene: TRBV30
CDR3 DNA: TGTGCCTGGAGTGTGGCGGGTGCTGTCGGAGGGGAGCTGTTTTTT
CDR3 protein: CAWSVAGAVGGELFF

clone size: -
D gene: TRBD2
J gene: TRBJ2-7
V gene: TRBV5-5
CDR3 DNA: TGTGCCAGCAGCTCGGGACTAGCGGGCTACGAGCAGTACTTC
CDR3 protein: CASSSGLAGYEQYF

clone size: -
D gene: -
J gene: TRBJ2-7
V gene: TRBV6-6
CDR3 DNA: TGTGCCAGCAGTGGCCCTCTAGGCCAATCCTCCTACGAGCAGTACTTC
CDR3 protein: CASSGPLGQSSYEQYF

clone size: -
D gene: TRBD1
J gene: TRBJ1-6
V gene: TRBV28
CDR3 DNA: TGTGCCAGCAGTTTGGGACAGGTTACGAGTTCACCCCTCCACTTT
CDR3 protein: CASSLGQVTSSPLHF

clone size: -
D gene: TRBD1
J gene: TRBJ2-1
V gene: TRBV5-1
CDR3 DNA: TGCGCCAGCAGCTGGGGACAGCCGAATGAGCAGTTCTTC
CDR3 protein: CASSWGQPNEQFF

clone size: -
D gene: -
J gene: TRBJ1-1
V gene: TRBV5-1
CDR3 DNA: TGCGCCAGCAGCAACGCATTCGGTCCGATGAACACTGAAGCTTTCTTT
CDR3 protein: CASSNAFGPMNTEAFF

clone size: -
D gene: TRBD1
J gene: TRBJ1-4
V gene: TRBV27
CDR3 DNA: TGTGCCAGCAGTCATTCCCCCAGGGGGACAGAAGAAAAACTGTTTTTT
CDR3 protein: CASSHSPRGTEEKLFF

clone size: few
D gene: -
J gene: TRBJ1-4
V gene: TRBV5-4
CDR3 DNA: TGTGCCAGCAGCCCGGACATTGCAACTAATGAAAAACTGTTTTTT
CDR3 protein: CASSPDIATNEKLFF

clone size: -
D gene: -
J gene: TRBJ1-5
V gene: TRBV5-1
CDR3 DNA: TGCGCCAGCAGCCAAGCGGGGGCGCCGGGTCAGCCCCAGCATTTT
CDR3 protein: CASSQAGAPGQPQHF

clone size: -
D gene: TRBD1
J gene: TRBJ2-7
V gene: TRBV27
CDR3 DNA: TGTGCCAGCAGTCCCCGGACAGGGGGCGGCTACGAGCAGTACTTC
CDR3 protein: CASSPRTGGGYEQYF

clone size: -
D gene: -
J gene: TRBJ1-1
V gene: TRBV19
CDR3 DNA: TGTGCCAGTAAGGAGAGTCAGGGTTATAGAAACACTGAAGCTTTCTTT
CDR3 protein: CASKESQGYRNTEAFF

clone size: -
D gene: -
J gene: TRBJ1-1
V gene: TRBV6-2/TRBV6-3
CDR3 DNA: TGTGCCAGCAGTTACAGACAGATGAACACTGAAGCTTTCTTT
CDR3 protein: CASSYRQMNTEAFF

clone size: few
D gene: -
J gene: TRBJ2-3
V gene: TRBV6-5
CDR3 DNA: TGTGCCAGCAGTTACTCTTGGGAGTTGTCGACAGATACGCAGTATTTT
CDR3 protein: CASSYSWELSTDTQYF

clone size: -
D gene: -
J gene: TRBJ2-5
V gene: TRBV6-5
CDR3 DNA: TGTGCCAGCAGGACTCCGGGGTCGGGAGAGACCCAGTACTTC
CDR3 protein: CASRTPGSGETQYF

clone size: few
D gene: TRBD1
J gene: TRBJ1-1
V gene: TRBV3-1/TRBV3-2
CDR3 DNA: TGTGCCAGCAGTCGCCAGGGGGGTAAGAACACTGAAGCTTTCTTT
CDR3 protein: CASSRQGGKNTEAFF

clone size: -
D gene: TRBD2
J gene: TRBJ2-1
V gene: TRBV5-1
CDR3 DNA: TGCGCCAGCAGCTTGCTTACCGGGACTAGCGGGGTGGGGACCTACAATGAGCAGTTCTTC
CDR3 protein: CASSLLTGTSGVGTYNEQFF

clone size: -
D gene: TRBD2
J gene: TRBJ2-1
V gene: TRBV29-1
CDR3 DNA: TGCAGCGTTGAAAGCCGCGGGGGCTACAATGAGCAGTTCTTC
CDR3 protein: CSVESRGGYNEQFF

clone size: once
D gene: TRBD1
J gene: TRBJ1-1
V gene: TRBV18
CDR3 DNA: TGTGCCAGCTCACCAAAACAGGGGGCTGAAGCTTTCTTT
CDR3 protein: CASSPKQGAEAFF

clone size: -
D gene: TRBD1
J gene: TRBJ2-1
V gene: TRBV18
CDR3 DNA: TGTGCCAGCTCACCCAGGGGGACCTACAATGAGCAGTTCTTC
CDR3 protein: CASSPRGTYNEQFF

clone size: once
D gene: TRBD2
J gene: TRBJ2-2
V gene: TRBV27
CDR3 DNA: TGTGCCAGCACCGATCCATCGGGACTAGCGCAGACCGGGGAGCTGTTTTTT
CDR3 protein: CASTDPSGLAQTGELFF

clone size: -
D gene: TRBD1
J gene: TRBJ1-4
V gene: TRBV28
CDR3 DNA: TGTGCCAGCAGCACCCCAGACAGGGTAGAAAAACTGTTTTTT
CDR3 protein: CASSTPDRVEKLFF

clone size: -
D gene: -
J gene: TRBJ1-6
V gene: TRBV6-6
CDR3 DNA: TGTGCCAGCAGCCCGGGTAACAATTCACCCCTCCACTTT
CDR3 protein: CASSPGNNSPLHF

clone size: -
D gene: -
J gene: TRBJ1-1
V gene: TRBV7-8
CDR3 DNA: TGTGCCAGCAGCTTAGGGCAGGGTCACACTGAAGCTTTCTTT
CDR3 protein: CASSLGQGHTEAFF

clone size: -
D gene: -
J gene: TRBJ2-1
V gene: TRBV19
CDR3 DNA: TGTGCCAGTAGTATAGAGGAGTTTTCCTACAATGAGCAGTTCTTC
CDR3 protein: CASSIEEFSYNEQFF

clone size: -
D gene: -
J gene: TRBJ1-5
V gene: TRBV6-5
CDR3 DNA: TGTGCCAGCAGTCCGACAATTTTGAGCAATCAGCCCCAGCATTTT
CDR3 protein: CASSPTILSNQPQHF

clone size: -
D gene: TRBD1
J gene: TRBJ1-2
V gene: TRBV7-2
CDR3 DNA: TGTGCCAGCAGCTTAGCGGGGCCCTGGACAGGGGGCGGTGGCTACACCTTC
CDR3 protein: CASSLAGPWTGGGGYTF

clone size: -
D gene: -
J gene: TRBJ2-7
V gene: TRBV27
CDR3 DNA: TGTGCCAGCAGACCCAAGAACAGGGCGTTCTACGAGCAGTACTTC
CDR3 protein: CASRPKNRAFYEQYF

clone size: -
D gene: TRBD2
J gene: TRBJ2-1
V gene: TRBV5-1
CDR3 DNA: TGCGCCAGCAGCGCGGCCACTAGCGGGAGAGTGAATGAGCAGTTCTTC
CDR3 protein: CASSAATSGRVNEQFF

clone size: -
D gene: -
J gene: TRBJ1-1
V gene: TRBV6-6
CDR3 DNA: TGTGCCAGCAACAGGGACAACTCGAACACTGAAGCTTTCTTT
CDR3 protein: CASNRDNSNTEAFF

clone size: once
D gene: -
J gene: TRBJ2-7
V gene: TRBV12-3/TRBV12-4
CDR3 DNA: TGTGCCAGCACCCTCGGGCGGGCAAGGGAGCAGTACTTC
CDR3 protein: CASTLGRAREQYF

clone size: -
D gene: -
J gene: TRBJ1-4
V gene: TRBV19
CDR3 DNA: TGTGCCAGTAGCCCCTCCGGAGGGGGGGTTAGGGAAAAACTGTTTTTT
CDR3 protein: CASSPSGGGVREKLFF